This record covers a single T cell receptor (beta chain). Its antigen is unknown. The data belong to a study of beta chain features in type 1 diabetes. Sequenced material consisted of expressed TCRB transcripts (all of the isolated RNA was reverse transcribed). Sequenced by immunoSEQ multiplex PCR; TCRdb stores in-frame clones only, minus some. Among under 800,000 clones, 15% were seen once, and the ten largest hold under 0.095%. This CDR3 spans 13 amino acids. V gave up 1 base and J gave up 8 bases, with 12 bases separating them. The germline V gene has CDR1 SGHNT and CDR2 YYREEE (reference sequence). Findings of the study overall: The question left open here concerned HLA type influencing TCRB rearrangement. Cells with high TCR expression could be over-represented by cDNA sequencing.

The sequence was collected from a man between 18 and 35 years old in good health. This chain links TRBV5-4 with TRBJ1-1; possibly TRBD1 for D (5 bases). Sequenced material: naive CD4+ T cells from blood. CDR3 loop: CASSLSGLKEAFF. In DNA form, the CDR3 reads TGTGCCAGCAGCTTGTCGGGACTCAAGGAAGCTTTCTTT.